These 25 T cell receptor beta chains were all obtained from the same sample, sequenced in a study of T cell repertoires in cytomegalovirus infection. In TCRdb, the reads were re-called with MiXCR into one record per CDR3 protein. The sample holds 300,000 to 400,000 distinct CDR3 sequences, 20% to 25% seen once. What these receptors recognize is not known. The material sequenced was cultured PBMCs, taken from culture after CMV antigen stimulation. These receptors were taken from a human donor in good health (CMV status not recorded). Some clones in this sample may be carry-over from other donors' samples.

This clonotype was detected many times. The rearrangement uses TRBV7-9 and TRBJ1-5; D may be TRBD1 (5 bases). Trimming cost V 4 bases and J 0 bases, with 10 bases left between them. The CDR3 runs 15 residues. Germline CDR1 is SEHNR and CDR2 is FQNEAQ (reference sequence). The CDR3 reads CASSSDGASNQPQHF. In DNA, the CDR3 is TGTGCCAGCAGCTCAGACGGGGCTAGCAATCAGCCCCAGCATTTT.

This chain uses TRBV2 with TRBJ2-1, with 12 bases that match TRBD2. The germline V gene has CDR1 SNHLY and CDR2 FYNNEI. The CDR3 is 13 amino acids. V dropped 9 bases and J dropped 9; count of bases not matched to a gene: 6. The CDR3 DNA reads as TGTGCCAGTCGAGGACTAGCGGGGTCTGAGCAGTTCTTC. Translating it yields CASRGLAGSEQFF.

V usage is TRBV4-1 and J usage is TRBJ2-5, with 12 bases that match TRBD2. This CDR3 is built from 16 residues. V gave up 3 bases and J gave up 5 bases; unmatched junction bases: 7. CDR1 and CDR2 from the germline V gene are MGHRA and YSYEKL. The chain's CDR3 is CASSHTGLAGMETQYF. The DNA for the CDR3 is TGCGCCAGCAGCCATACCGGACTAGCGGGGATGGAGACCCAGTACTTC.

This clonotype was detected only a few times. The V call is TRBV10-2, the J call TRBJ2-1; the match to TRBD1 covers 9 bases. V shed 6 bases and J 8 bases; nucleotides not matched to a gene: 8. The germline gives CDR1 WSHSY, CDR2 SAAADI. CDR3 size: 14 residues. The CDR3 loop is CASSRDRDFYEQFF. DNA for the CDR3: TGCGCCAGCAGCCGGGACAGGGATTTCTATGAGCAGTTCTTC.

This clonotype has a handful of counts. The chain combines TRBV6-2 or TRBV6-3 with TRBJ2-2; 7 positions agree with TRBD1. The trim removed 4 bases at V and 6 bases at J, leaving 8 bases unmatched. Germline CDR1 is MNHEY and CDR2 is SVGEGT. There are 15 residues in the CDR3. CDR3 sequence: CASSLTLGGPGELFF. The CDR3 bases are TGTGCCAGCAGTTTGACCTTAGGGGGCCCCGGGGAGCTGTTTTTT.

In this sample, this clonotype turned up a few times. This chain joins TRBV28 and TRBJ2-6, with TRBD1 identical over 10 bases. There are 14 residues in the CDR3. Germline loops: CDR1 MDHEN, CDR2 SYDVKM. Trimming at V came to 8 bases and at J to 2 bases, leaving 0 bases not matched to a gene. The CDR3 DNA is TGTGCCAGCGGACAGGGGGCTGGGGCCAACGTCCTGACTTTC. Residues: CASGQGAGANVLTF.

This clonotype was recorded many times. V and J are TRBV19 and TRBJ1-5; D possibly corresponds to TRBD1 (5 bases). CDR1 is LNHDA and CDR2 is SQIVND in the germline V gene (reference sequence). V was trimmed by 3 bases and J by 4 bases, leaving 7 bases between them. The CDR3 totals 13 residues. CDR3 DNA: TGTGCCAGTAGTATCCCAGGGAATCAGCCCCAGCATTTT. This encodes CASSIPGNQPQHF. Looking up the rest from reference TRBV19 and TRBJ1-5 gives the full variable domain: DGGITQSPKYLFRKEGQNVTLSCEQNLNHDAMYWYRQDPGQGLRLIYYSQIVNDFQKGDIAEGYSVSREKKESFPLTVTSAQKNPTAFYLCASSIPGNQPQHFGDGTRLSIL.

This clonotype has ten or more counts. This rearrangement joins TRBV2 to TRBJ1-5; 8 positions match TRBD1. The CDR3 loop spans 15 amino acids. Germline CDR1 SNHLY, CDR2 FYNNEI. Trimming took 1 base from V and 6 from J; bases not matched to a gene: 5. The CDR3 is CASSEEVTGVQPQHF. In DNA form, the CDR3 reads TGTGCCAGCAGTGAAGAGGTGACAGGGGTTCAGCCCCAGCATTTT.

V is TRBV5-5 and J is TRBJ2-2; either TRBD1 or TRBD2 may supply D (5 bases each). There are 15 residues in the CDR3. Germline V gives CDR1 SGHKS, CDR2 YYEKEE (reference sequence). Trimming shortened V by 5 bases and J by 1 base, and 12 bases separated the two germline ends. The CDR3 nucleotides read TGTGCCAGCAGGAGGGCAGGGTTGAACACCGGGGAGCTGTTTTTT. This codes for CASRRAGLNTGELFF.

V usage is TRBV5-1 and J usage is TRBJ2-2, with 8 bases lining up with TRBD1. From germline, CDR1 is SGHRS and CDR2 YFSETQ. With 5 bases clipped from V and 1 base from J, the junction kept 7 bases outside the gene matches. The CDR3 is made up of 16 amino acids. The CDR3 loop is CASRPPGTGNTGELFF. For the CDR3, the DNA is TGCGCCAGCAGACCCCCCGGGACAGGGAACACCGGGGAGCTGTTTTTT.

The genes are TRBV20-1 and TRBJ2-1; D may be TRBD2 (5 bases). V was shortened by 0 bases and J by 4 bases, with 13 bases between the two germline ends. The CDR3 covers 15 residues. Germline V CDR1 and CDR2: DFQATT, SNEGSKA (reference sequence). The CDR3 is CSARDGLALYNEQFF. The DNA of the CDR3 is TGCAGTGCTAGAGATGGGCTAGCCCTTTACAATGAGCAGTTCTTC.

This clonotype has a count of ten or more. The rearrangement links TRBV7-2 to TRBJ2-1; 8 bases map to TRBD2. The length of the CDR3 is 17 residues. CDR1 is SGHTA and CDR2 is FQGNSA in the germline V gene. Trimming took 5 bases from V and 0 from J; bases not matched to a gene: 9. The CDR3 reads CASSNSGSLSSYNEQFF. The CDR3 nucleotides read TGTGCCAGCAGCAACAGCGGGAGCCTCAGCTCCTACAATGAGCAGTTCTTC.

In its sample, this clonotype was seen a few times. This chain joins TRBV11-2 and TRBJ2-7; 10 nucleotides align to TRBD2. The CDR3 is 16 residues long. V shed 4 bases and J 4 bases; nucleotides not matched to a gene: 10. CDR1 is SGHAT and CDR2 is FQNNGV in the germline V gene. For the CDR3, the DNA is TGTGCCAGCAGCTCCAAACCGGGACTAGCGTCTTACGAGCAGTACTTC. Amino acids: CASSSKPGLASYEQYF.

Ten or more counts support this clonotype. The chain joins TRBV4-3 to TRBJ2-7; D gene unclear. V was cut by 1 base and J by 1 base, with 5 bases left in between. CDR3 length equals 13 residues. Germline V gene lookup returns CDR1 LGHNA and CDR2 YSLEER. The CDR3 is CASSQVPSYEQYV. The CDR3 DNA is TGCGCCAGCAGCCAAGTACCTTCCTACGAGCAGTACGTC.

This clonotype was recorded only once. The V call is TRBV20-1, the J call TRBJ2-4; TRBD2 is a possible D gene (5 bases). Per germline, CDR1 DFQATT and CDR2 SNEGSKA (reference sequence). V lost 7 bases, J lost 7 bases, and 14 bases lay in between. The CDR3 consists of 12 residues. CDR3 region: CSGPTSGNIQYF. Here the CDR3 DNA reads TGCAGTGGGCCGACGTCGGGGAACATTCAGTACTTC.

This clonotype was detected a few times. The chain couples TRBV20-1 to TRBJ1-5; D call uncertain. Germline CDR1 DFQATT, CDR2 SNEGSKA (reference sequence). Trimming removed 3 bases at V and 2 bases at J, with 8 bases between. The CDR3 length is 13 residues. The CDR3 region is CSARDGRNQPQHF. In DNA, the CDR3 is TGCAGTGCTAGGGACGGCCGCAATCAGCCCCAGCATTTT.

V gene TRBV6-6 combines with J gene TRBJ2-1; D remains unclear. Trimming shortened V by 2 bases and J by 3 bases, and 8 bases separated the two germline ends. The germline gives CDR1 MNHNY, CDR2 SVGAGI (reference sequence). The CDR3 loop spans 14 amino acids. CDR3 sequence (DNA): TGTGCCAGCAGTTACCCAGAGTTCTACAATGAGCAGTTCTTC. Protein sequence: CASSYPEFYNEQFF.

J is TRBJ2-1 and V is TRBV15, with 10 bases lining up with TRBD2. V was clipped by 3 bases and J by 1 base; unmatched bases: 6. From germline, CDR1 is LNHNV and CDR2 YYDKDF (reference sequence). This CDR3 has 17 residues. The CDR3: CATSRAGTSASYNEQFF. CDR3 nucleotide sequence: TGTGCCACCAGCAGGGCCGGGACTAGCGCTTCCTACAATGAGCAGTTCTTC. Full variable domain (rest looked up from reference TRBV15 and TRBJ2-1): DAMVIQNPRYQVTQFGKPVTLSCSQTLNHNVMYWYQQKSSQAPKLLFHYYDKDFNNEADTPDNFQSRRPNTSFCFLDIRSPGLGDTAMYLCATSRAGTSASYNEQFFGPGTRLTVL.

This clonotype came up a few times. The chain couples TRBV4-1 to TRBJ1-1, with no clear D. V gave up 0 bases and J gave up 6 bases, with 17 bases separating them. Per the germline V gene, CDR1 is MGHRA and CDR2 is YSYEKL. This CDR3 contains 16 residues. CDR3 nucleotides: TGCGCCAGCAGCCAAGATAGTCGAGTGGCGTCTTCTGAAGCTTTCTTT. Encoded protein: CASSQDSRVASSEAFF.

The chain combines TRBV5-1 with TRBJ2-3; 10 nucleotides match TRBD2. The CDR3 has 16 amino acids. The V and J ends lost 0 bases and 3 bases, in that order; junction bases with no gene match: 4. The germline V gene has CDR1 SGHRS and CDR2 YFSETQ. DNA of the CDR3: TGCGCCAGCAGCTTGGGCGGACTAGCGGATACAGATACGCAGTATTTT. Protein product: CASSLGGLADTDTQYF.

The chain has TRBV15 and TRBJ1-5; 8 bases align to TRBD1. This CDR3 is built from 15 residues. The junction had 0 bases not matched to a gene; V was cut back by 0 bases and J by 2 bases. The germline V gene has CDR1 LNHNV and CDR2 YYDKDF (reference sequence). CDR3 DNA: TGTGCCACCAGCAGAGAGACAGGGGGCAATCAGCCCCAGCATTTT. Translated: CATSRETGGNQPQHF.

The gene calls are TRBV5-1 and TRBJ1-1, with D possibly matching TRBD1 (5 bases). Trimming shortened V by 5 bases and J by 4 bases, and 33 bases separated the two germline ends. The CDR3 is 20 amino acids. Germline values: CDR1 SGHRS, CDR2 YFSETQ. This CDR3 is CASRGVNPGTHPGWGTEAFF. The CDR3 DNA reads TGCGCCAGCAGAGGAGTGAACCCCGGGACCCACCCCGGTTGGGGCACTGAAGCTTTCTTT.

The V and J genes are TRBV7-9 and TRBJ1-1; a possible D gene is TRBD1 (5 bases). Germline values: CDR1 SEHNR, CDR2 FQNEAQ (reference sequence). This CDR3 has 14 amino acids. V was clipped by 3 bases and J by 7 bases, with 15 bases between them. The CDR3 bases are TGTGCCAGCAGCTTGGGACCATATGGCCTTGAAGCTTTCTTT. It specifies CASSLGPYGLEAFF.

There are a few counts of this clonotype. The chain couples TRBV27 to TRBJ2-1, with TRBD1 matching 7 bases. CDR3 length equals 14 residues. Per the germline V gene, CDR1 is MNHEY and CDR2 is SMNVEV (reference sequence). The ends lost 5 bases at V and 5 bases at J; junction bases unmatched: 6. As DNA, the CDR3 is TGTGCCAGCAGTCGGCCACAGGGGAACAATGAGCAGTTCTTC. This codes for CASSRPQGNNEQFF.

The table lists this clonotype with a few counts. The chain links TRBV7-2 to TRBJ1-1; D is perhaps TRBD1 (5 bases). The CDR3 has 13 residues. V gave up 1 base and J gave up 8 bases, with 11 bases separating them. CDR1 and CDR2 (germline): SGHTA, FQGNSA. CDR3: CASSLDRGWEAFF. The CDR3, as DNA: TGTGCCAGCAGCTTAGATAGGGGCTGGGAAGCTTTCTTT.